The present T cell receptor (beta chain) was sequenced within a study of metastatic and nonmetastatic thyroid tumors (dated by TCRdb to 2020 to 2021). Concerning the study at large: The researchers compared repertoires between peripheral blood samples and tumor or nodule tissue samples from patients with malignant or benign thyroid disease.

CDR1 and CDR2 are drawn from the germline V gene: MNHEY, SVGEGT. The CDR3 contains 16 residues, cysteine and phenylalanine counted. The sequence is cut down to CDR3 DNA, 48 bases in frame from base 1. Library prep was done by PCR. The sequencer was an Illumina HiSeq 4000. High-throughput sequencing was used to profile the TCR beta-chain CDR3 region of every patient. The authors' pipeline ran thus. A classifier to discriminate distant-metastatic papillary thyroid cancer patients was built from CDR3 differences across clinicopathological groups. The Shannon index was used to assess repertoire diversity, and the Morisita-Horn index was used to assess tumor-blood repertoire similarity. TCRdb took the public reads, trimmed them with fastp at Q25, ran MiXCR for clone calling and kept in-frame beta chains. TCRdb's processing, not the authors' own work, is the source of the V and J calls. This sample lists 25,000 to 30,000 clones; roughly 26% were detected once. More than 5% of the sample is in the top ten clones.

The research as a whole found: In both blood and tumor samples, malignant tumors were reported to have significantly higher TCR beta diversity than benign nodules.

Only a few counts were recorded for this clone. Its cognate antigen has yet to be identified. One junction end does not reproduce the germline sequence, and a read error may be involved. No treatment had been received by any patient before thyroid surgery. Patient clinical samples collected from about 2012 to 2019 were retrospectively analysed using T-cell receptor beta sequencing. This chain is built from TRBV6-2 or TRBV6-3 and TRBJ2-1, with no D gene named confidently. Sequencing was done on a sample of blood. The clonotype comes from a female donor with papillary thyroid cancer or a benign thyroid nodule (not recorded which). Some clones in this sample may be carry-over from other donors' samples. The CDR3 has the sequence CASIYSHGTRHNEQFF. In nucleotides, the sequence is TGTGCCAGCATTTACTCGCACGGAACACGGCACAATGAGCAGTTCTTC.